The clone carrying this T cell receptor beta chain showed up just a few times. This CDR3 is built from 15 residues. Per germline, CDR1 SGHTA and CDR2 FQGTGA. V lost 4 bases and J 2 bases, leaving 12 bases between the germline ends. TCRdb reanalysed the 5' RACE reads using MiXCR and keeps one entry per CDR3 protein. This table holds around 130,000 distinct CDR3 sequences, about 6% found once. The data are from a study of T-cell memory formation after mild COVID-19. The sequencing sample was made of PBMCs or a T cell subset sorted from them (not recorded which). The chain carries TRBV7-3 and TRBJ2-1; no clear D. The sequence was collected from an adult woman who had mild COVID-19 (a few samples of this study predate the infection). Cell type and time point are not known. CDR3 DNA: TGTGCCAGCAGCTCTTCAGGTGTAACCTACAATGAGCAGTTCTTC. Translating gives CASSSSGVTYNEQFF.